This passage covers 13 T cell receptor beta chains from one sample sequenced in a study of blood T cell repertoires in COVID-19. The repertoire was sequenced with immunoSEQ multiplex PCR; TCRdb's copy has only in-frame clones and lacks some. The top ten clones hold 1% of a sample with 300,000 to 450,000 clones, around 91% of them seen once. The sample was PBMCs or T cells enriched from blood (not recorded which). These receptors were taken from a man between 18 and 29 years old who had recovered from COVID-19.

The chain couples TRBV18 to TRBJ2-7, with D perhaps matching TRBD2 (6 bases). CDR1 is KGHSH, CDR2 LQKENI, per germline. This CDR3 is 12 amino acids long. V gave up 6 bases and J gave up 11 bases, with 17 bases separating them. The CDR3 DNA reads TGTGCCAGCTCGACCGAGGACGGGGGAAAGTACTTC. Residues: CASSTEDGGKYF.

This chain joins TRBV2 and TRBJ2-2; TRBD1 matches at 7 bases. Germline-derived CDR1 and CDR2 are SNHLY and FYNNEI. Losses at the gene ends were 6 bases for V and 0 bases for J; bases not matched to a gene: 4. The CDR3 totals 15 residues. The CDR3 sequence is CASRADRANTGELFF. DNA of the CDR3: TGTGCCAGCAGGGCCGACAGGGCGAACACCGGGGAGCTGTTTTTT. Filled out from reference TRBV2 and TRBJ2-2, the complete variable domain reads EPEVTQTPSHQVTQMGQEVILRCVPISNHLYFYWYRQILGQKVEFLVSFYNNEISEKSEIFDDQFSVERPDGSNFTLKIRSTKLEDSAMYFCASRADRANTGELFFGEGSRLTVL.

The V and J genes are TRBV7-8 and TRBJ1-1, with 7 nucleotides matching TRBD1. CDR3 length: 14 amino acids. In germline, CDR1 is SGHVS, CDR2 FQNEAQ. The V segment lost 1 base and the J segment 1 base; nucleotides outside the gene matches: 0. CDR3 DNA: TGTGCCAGCAGCTTAGACAGGGGGAACACTGAAGCTTTCTTT. Protein: CASSLDRGNTEAFF.

This chain uses TRBV28 with TRBJ2-1, with 9 bases aligning to TRBD2. The CDR3 runs 14 residues. V was clipped by 5 bases and J by 13 bases; unmatched bases: 12. Germline V gene lookup returns CDR1 MDHEN and CDR2 SYDVKM. In nucleotides, the CDR3 is TGTGCCAGCAGTGTCCGCGTCGGCGGGAGGGCTCAGTTCTTC. It codes for CASSVRVGGRAQFF. Drawing the rest from reference TRBV28 and TRBJ2-1, the complete variable domain is DVKVTQSSRYLVKRTGEKVFLECVQDMDHENMFWYRQDPGLGLRLIYFSYDVKMKEKGDIPEGYSVSREKKERFSLILESASTNQTSMYLCASSVRVGGRAQFFGPGTRLTVL.

Only a few counts were recorded for this clone. The chain combines TRBV4-2 with TRBJ2-2, with D possibly matching TRBD2 (5 bases). CDR1 LGHNA and CDR2 YNFKEQ come from the germline V gene. This CDR3 spans 16 amino acids. Trimming pared 0 bases from V and 7 bases from J, leaving 15 bases between. CDR3: CASSQETSPRDGELFF. The CDR3 DNA reads as TGTGCCAGCAGCCAAGAGACATCTCCCCGGGACGGGGAGCTGTTTTTT.

The chain carries TRBV19 and TRBJ1-2; D call uncertain. V shed 6 bases and J shed 8 bases, with 16 bases lying between them. CDR3 length equals 13 residues. Germline CDR1 and CDR2: LNHDA and SQIVND (reference sequence). The CDR3 coding sequence is TGTGCCAGTAGACTATCGACCTTACGGGGCTACACCTTC. It specifies CASRLSTLRGYTF.

The chain joins TRBV7-8 to TRBJ1-2, with 9 bases matching TRBD1. J gave up 4 bases and V 4 bases, and 4 bases lay outside the gene matches. Germline-derived CDR1 and CDR2 are SGHVS and FQNEAQ. The CDR3 loop spans 14 amino acids. As DNA, the CDR3 is TGTGCCAGCAGCTCCTCGACAGGGGGCTATGGCTACACCTTC. It specifies CASSSSTGGYGYTF.

The chain has TRBV24-1 and TRBJ1-1; D is undetermined. Germline V gene lookup returns CDR1 KGHDR and CDR2 SFDVKD. V gave up 3 bases and J gave up 5 bases, with 12 bases separating them. This CDR3 is built from 14 residues. The CDR3, as DNA: TGTGCCACCAGTGATGGTGGAGGCCCTACTGAAGCTTTCTTT. Encoded protein: CATSDGGGPTEAFF.

The chain employs TRBV5-1 and TRBJ1-2; 10 nucleotides align to TRBD1. There are 15 residues in the CDR3. J gave up 6 bases and V 4 bases, and 9 bases lay outside the gene matches. Germline assignment: CDR1 SGHRS and CDR2 YFSETQ. The CDR3 region is CASSNNDRGLDGYTF. The CDR3 DNA follows: TGCGCCAGCAGCAACAACGACAGGGGGCTCGATGGCTACACCTTC.

The V gene is TRBV28, the J gene TRBJ1-2, with D perhaps TRBD1 (5 bases). V lost 4 bases, J lost 8 bases, and 8 bases lay in between. The CDR3 extends over 11 amino acids. From germline, CDR1 is MDHEN and CDR2 SYDVKM. The CDR3 coding sequence is TGTGCCAGCAGTTCCGGGGGAGGCTACACCTTC. This sequence encodes CASSSGGGYTF.

The rearrangement uses TRBV11-2 and TRBJ2-2; 7 bases map to TRBD2. This CDR3 comprises 16 residues. Germline CDR1 reads SGHAT; CDR2 reads FQNNGV. The V gene end was trimmed by 0 bases and the J gene end by 4 bases; junction bases not matched to a gene: 5. CDR3 DNA: TGTGCCAGCAGCTTAGATCCGGGACTAAGCACCGGGGAGCTGTTTTTT. Its protein product is CASSLDPGLSTGELFF.

There are a few counts of this clone. The V call is TRBV3-1 (or the pseudogene TRBV3-2), the J call TRBJ1-4; D remains ambiguous. The CDR3 runs to 15 residues. Trimming left V 0 bases short and J 8 bases short, with 13 bases between. The germline V gene encodes CDR1 LGHDT and CDR2 YNNKEL (reference sequence). CDR3 protein: CASSQDLMRAEKLFF. For the CDR3, the DNA is TGTGCCAGCAGCCAAGATCTAATGAGGGCAGAAAAACTGTTTTTT.

The DNA for the CDR3 is TGTGCCAGCAGTGAAACAGGGGTAGGGACTGAAGCTTTCTTT. Its protein product is CASSETGVGTEAFF. The chain couples TRBV6-1 to TRBJ1-1, with 7 positions matching TRBD1. The CDR3 spans 14 residues. Looked up from germline, CDR1 is MNHNS and CDR2 is SASEGT. Trimming took 2 bases from V and 5 from J; bases not matched to a gene: 5.